A selection of T cell receptor beta chains follows, all from one sample in a study of T-cell memory formation after mild COVID-19. Each CDR3 protein is one row after TCRdb ran MiXCR on the 5' RACE reads. This table holds about 360,000 distinct CDR3 sequences, roughly 14% found once. Material for sequencing was PBMCs or a T cell subset sorted from them (not recorded which). These receptor sequences come from a young man who had mild COVID-19 (a few samples of this study predate the infection). Cell type and time point are not known. CDR3s include the opening cysteine and the closing phenylalanine or tryptophan. The order of the fields is D gene, clone size, V gene, CDR3 length, J gene, CDR3 protein, CDR3 DNA. The D gene is left open where the match is weak. A clone size is listed for some rows: how often the clone was seen (once, few, many), or a class if it is expanded.

D gene: NA
clone size: once
V gene: TRBV12-3/TRBV12-4
CDR3 length: 14
J gene: TRBJ2-5
CDR3 protein: CASSLTPRQETQYF
CDR3 DNA: TGTGCCAGCAGTTTAACGCCCCGACAAGAGACCCAGTACTTC

D gene: TRBD2
clone size: NA
V gene: TRBV6-2/TRBV6-3
CDR3 length: 15
J gene: TRBJ2-7
CDR3 protein: CASSYYLGGGYEQYF
CDR3 DNA: TGTGCCAGCAGTTACTACCTCGGCGGGGGTTACGAGCAGTACTTC

D gene: TRBD1
clone size: few
V gene: TRBV12-3/TRBV12-4
CDR3 length: 15
J gene: TRBJ2-5
CDR3 protein: CASRPTGEFEETQYF
CDR3 DNA: TGTGCCAGCAGGCCGACAGGGGAGTTTGAAGAGACCCAGTACTTC

D gene: NA
clone size: few
V gene: TRBV7-9
CDR3 length: 12
J gene: TRBJ1-2
CDR3 protein: CASSPEVTGYTF
CDR3 DNA: TGTGCCAGCAGCCCCGAGGTTACCGGCTACACCTTC

D gene: NA
clone size: many
V gene: TRBV5-1
CDR3 length: 12
J gene: TRBJ1-1
CDR3 protein: CASSLEGVGAFF
CDR3 DNA: TGCGCCAGCAGCTTGGAGGGTGTCGGAGCTTTCTTT

D gene: NA
clone size: many
V gene: TRBV7-2
CDR3 length: 13
J gene: TRBJ1-4
CDR3 protein: CASSVTGTEKLFF
CDR3 DNA: TGTGCCAGCAGCGTGACCGGGACGGAAAAACTGTTTTTT

D gene: TRBD2
clone size: few
V gene: TRBV7-9
CDR3 length: 15
J gene: TRBJ2-3
CDR3 protein: CASMAMGLLPDTQYF
CDR3 DNA: TGTGCCAGCATGGCTATGGGACTACTCCCAGATACGCAGTATTTT

D gene: NA
clone size: few
V gene: TRBV20-1
CDR3 length: 13
J gene: TRBJ2-3
CDR3 protein: CSARGLGTDTQYF
CDR3 DNA: TGCAGTGCTAGAGGTCTCGGCACAGATACGCAGTATTTT

D gene: NA
clone size: few
V gene: TRBV7-2
CDR3 length: 14
J gene: TRBJ2-1
CDR3 protein: CASSFEDSWDEQFF
CDR3 DNA: TGTGCCAGCAGCTTTGAAGACAGTTGGGATGAGCAGTTCTTC

D gene: TRBD2
clone size: few
V gene: TRBV25-1
CDR3 length: 15
J gene: TRBJ2-3
CDR3 protein: CASSGLAGATDTQYF
CDR3 DNA: TGTGCCAGCAGCGGACTAGCGGGGGCCACAGATACGCAGTATTTT

D gene: TRBD2
clone size: NA
V gene: TRBV6-5
CDR3 length: 17
J gene: TRBJ2-2
CDR3 protein: CASSKKTGTSGSGELFF
CDR3 DNA: TGTGCCAGCAGTAAAAAAACCGGGACTAGCGGGTCCGGGGAGCTGTTTTTT

D gene: TRBD2
clone size: few
V gene: TRBV7-2
CDR3 length: 19
J gene: TRBJ2-1
CDR3 protein: CASSLFPSNSGGSYNEQFF
CDR3 DNA: TGTGCCAGCAGCTTATTCCCCTCGAATAGCGGGGGGTCCTACAATGAGCAGTTCTTC

D gene: TRBD1
clone size: NA
V gene: TRBV5-1
CDR3 length: 14
J gene: TRBJ1-3
CDR3 protein: CASSETTGRNTIYF
CDR3 DNA: TGCGCCAGCAGCGAGACGACAGGGCGGAACACCATATATTTT

D gene: NA
clone size: few
V gene: TRBV4-3
CDR3 length: 13
J gene: TRBJ1-5
CDR3 protein: CASSPGRGFPQHF
CDR3 DNA: TGCGCCAGCAGCCCCGGGCGGGGCTTTCCCCAGCATTTT

D gene: NA
clone size: NA
V gene: TRBV27
CDR3 length: 15
J gene: TRBJ1-2
CDR3 protein: CASSLSPAANYGYTF
CDR3 DNA: TGTGCCAGCAGTTTATCGCCGGCAGCTAACTATGGCTACACCTTC

D gene: NA
clone size: NA
V gene: TRBV5-1
CDR3 length: 17
J gene: TRBJ2-4
CDR3 protein: CASSLVARELPKNIQYF
CDR3 DNA: TGCGCCAGCAGCTTGGTAGCCAGAGAGTTGCCCAAAAACATTCAGTACTTC

D gene: NA
clone size: NA
V gene: TRBV3-1
CDR3 length: 14
J gene: TRBJ2-5
CDR3 protein: CASSQDGRRETQYF
CDR3 DNA: TGTGCCAGCAGCCAAGATGGACGTCGGGAGACCCAGTACTTC

D gene: NA
clone size: few
V gene: TRBV5-5
CDR3 length: 13
J gene: TRBJ1-6
CDR3 protein: CASRTPGNSPLHF
CDR3 DNA: TGTGCCAGCCGGACCCCCGGTAATTCACCCCTCCACTTT

D gene: NA
clone size: few
V gene: TRBV20-1
CDR3 length: 12
J gene: TRBJ2-5
CDR3 protein: CSAPKVQETQYF
CDR3 DNA: TGCAGTGCCCCGAAAGTACAAGAGACCCAGTACTTC

D gene: NA
clone size: many
V gene: TRBV7-3
CDR3 length: 14
J gene: TRBJ1-1
CDR3 protein: CASSPGGGYTEAFF
CDR3 DNA: TGTGCCAGCAGCCCCGGTGGGGGATACACTGAAGCTTTCTTT

D gene: NA
clone size: NA
V gene: TRBV12-3/TRBV12-4
CDR3 length: 14
J gene: TRBJ2-7
CDR3 protein: CASSLSGSDYEQYF
CDR3 DNA: TGTGCCAGCAGTTTGAGCGGGTCGGACTACGAGCAGTACTTC

D gene: NA
clone size: many
V gene: TRBV4-3
CDR3 length: 13
J gene: TRBJ1-5
CDR3 protein: CASSQLQGKPQHF
CDR3 DNA: TGCGCCAGCAGCCAATTGCAGGGTAAACCCCAGCATTTT

D gene: NA
clone size: NA
V gene: TRBV5-5
CDR3 length: 14
J gene: TRBJ2-7
CDR3 protein: CASSFRQMTYEQYF
CDR3 DNA: TGTGCCAGCAGCTTTAGACAGATGACCTACGAGCAGTACTTC

D gene: NA
clone size: NA
V gene: TRBV18
CDR3 length: 14
J gene: TRBJ2-3
CDR3 protein: CASSGTAAVHTQYF
CDR3 DNA: TGTGCCAGCTCCGGGACCGCGGCCGTGCATACGCAGTATTTT

D gene: NA
clone size: NA
V gene: TRBV30
CDR3 length: 16
J gene: TRBJ1-5
CDR3 protein: CAWSRPADEGNQPQHF
CDR3 DNA: TGTGCCTGGAGCCGCCCCGCAGATGAGGGCAATCAGCCCCAGCATTTT

D gene: TRBD2
clone size: NA
V gene: TRBV14
CDR3 length: 15
J gene: TRBJ2-2
CDR3 protein: CASSQAGGPNGELFF
CDR3 DNA: TGTGCCAGCAGCCAAGCGGGGGGGCCCAACGGGGAGCTGTTTTTT

D gene: NA
clone size: NA
V gene: TRBV4-1
CDR3 length: 14
J gene: TRBJ2-5
CDR3 protein: CASSQEQGGETQYF
CDR3 DNA: TGCGCCAGCAGCCAAGAGCAGGGGGGAGAGACCCAGTACTTC

D gene: TRBD1
clone size: few
V gene: TRBV20-1
CDR3 length: 14
J gene: TRBJ2-5
CDR3 protein: CSASNRTGPETQYF
CDR3 DNA: TGCAGTGCTAGTAATCGGACAGGCCCCGAGACCCAGTACTTC

D gene: TRBD1
clone size: few
V gene: TRBV28
CDR3 length: 13
J gene: TRBJ1-2
CDR3 protein: CASSFRTGAMGTF
CDR3 DNA: TGTGCCAGCAGTTTCCGGACAGGGGCCATGGGGACCTTC

D gene: NA
clone size: few
V gene: TRBV19
CDR3 length: 15
J gene: TRBJ1-2
CDR3 protein: CARPSGTLFFSGYTF
CDR3 DNA: TGTGCCAGGCCGTCCGGGACCCTGTTTTTCTCGGGTTACACCTTC

D gene: TRBD2
clone size: many
V gene: TRBV7-9
CDR3 length: 15
J gene: TRBJ2-1
CDR3 protein: CASTPYGRENNEQFF
CDR3 DNA: TGTGCCAGCACCCCCTATGGGAGGGAGAACAATGAGCAGTTCTTC

D gene: NA
clone size: NA
V gene: TRBV12-3/TRBV12-4
CDR3 length: 14
J gene: TRBJ2-2
CDR3 protein: CAGGTVEFAGELFF
CDR3 DNA: TGTGCCGGCGGGACAGTCGAGTTCGCGGGGGAGCTGTTTTTT

D gene: NA
clone size: NA
V gene: TRBV28
CDR3 length: 12
J gene: TRBJ1-6
CDR3 protein: CASTPSSPPLHF
CDR3 DNA: TGTGCCAGCACCCCCTCCTCGCCACCCCTCCACTTT

D gene: TRBD2
clone size: NA
V gene: TRBV10-3
CDR3 length: 13
J gene: TRBJ2-1
CDR3 protein: CAISEERGQEQFF
CDR3 DNA: TGTGCCATCAGTGAGGAGCGGGGTCAGGAGCAGTTCTTC

D gene: TRBD2
clone size: few
V gene: TRBV6-6
CDR3 length: 16
J gene: TRBJ2-4
CDR3 protein: CASSYTPGLASNIQYF
CDR3 DNA: TGTGCCAGCAGTTACACCCCGGGACTAGCTTCAAACATTCAGTACTTC

D gene: TRBD2
clone size: NA
V gene: TRBV5-5
CDR3 length: 15
J gene: TRBJ2-3
CDR3 protein: CASSFGLAGVRTQYF
CDR3 DNA: TGTGCCAGCAGCTTTGGGCTAGCGGGGGTCCGTACGCAGTATTTT

D gene: NA
clone size: many
V gene: TRBV5-1
CDR3 length: 14
J gene: TRBJ1-6
CDR3 protein: CASSFGGFGSPLHF
CDR3 DNA: TGCGCCAGCAGCTTCGGAGGGTTTGGCTCACCCCTCCACTTT

D gene: TRBD1
clone size: NA
V gene: TRBV12-5
CDR3 length: 14
J gene: TRBJ1-1
CDR3 protein: CASGSTGSDTEAFF
CDR3 DNA: TGTGCTAGTGGTTCGACAGGGTCGGACACTGAAGCTTTCTTT

D gene: NA
clone size: few
V gene: TRBV20-1
CDR3 length: 13
J gene: TRBJ1-1
CDR3 protein: CSALPDRNTEAFF
CDR3 DNA: TGCAGTGCTCTACCGGACAGGAACACTGAAGCTTTCTTT

D gene: NA
clone size: few
V gene: TRBV14
CDR3 length: 16
J gene: TRBJ2-1
CDR3 protein: CASSQQTRSLRNEQFF
CDR3 DNA: TGTGCCAGCAGCCAACAGACTCGTAGCCTCCGCAATGAGCAGTTCTTC

D gene: NA
clone size: many
V gene: TRBV7-2
CDR3 length: 14
J gene: TRBJ2-4
CDR3 protein: CASRPQGAKNIQYF
CDR3 DNA: TGTGCCAGCAGACCTCAGGGCGCCAAAAACATTCAGTACTTC

D gene: NA
clone size: few
V gene: TRBV29-1
CDR3 length: 13
J gene: TRBJ2-5
CDR3 protein: CSVGGTGQETQYF
CDR3 DNA: TGCAGCGTTGGAGGTACAGGGCAAGAGACCCAGTACTTC

D gene: NA
clone size: many
V gene: TRBV19
CDR3 length: 15
J gene: TRBJ2-2
CDR3 protein: CASRYRLASTGELFF
CDR3 DNA: TGTGCCAGTAGATATAGGTTGGCGAGCACCGGGGAGCTGTTTTTT

D gene: TRBD1
clone size: many
V gene: TRBV20-1
CDR3 length: 12
J gene: TRBJ1-1
CDR3 protein: CSVRTGNTEAFF
CDR3 DNA: TGCAGTGTTCGGACAGGGAACACTGAAGCTTTCTTT

D gene: NA
clone size: NA
V gene: TRBV6-5
CDR3 length: 15
J gene: TRBJ1-2
CDR3 protein: CASSYRSAGVYGYTF
CDR3 DNA: TGTGCCAGCAGTTACCGGTCCGCAGGGGTATATGGCTACACCTTC

D gene: NA
clone size: NA
V gene: TRBV27
CDR3 length: 14
J gene: TRBJ2-7
CDR3 protein: CASSPRDGAYEQYF
CDR3 DNA: TGTGCCAGCAGTCCCCGGGACGGGGCCTACGAGCAGTACTTC

D gene: TRBD2
clone size: NA
V gene: TRBV19
CDR3 length: 13
J gene: TRBJ2-7
CDR3 protein: CASRRAGGNEQYF
CDR3 DNA: TGTGCCAGCCGGAGGGCGGGAGGGAACGAGCAGTACTTC

D gene: TRBD1
clone size: few
V gene: TRBV5-1
CDR3 length: 16
J gene: TRBJ2-3
CDR3 protein: CASSSGTGDRTDTQYF
CDR3 DNA: TGCGCCAGCAGCTCGGGGACAGGGGATAGGACAGATACGCAGTATTTT

D gene: NA
clone size: NA
V gene: TRBV7-9
CDR3 length: 14
J gene: TRBJ1-1
CDR3 protein: CASSASSGSTEAFF
CDR3 DNA: TGTGCCAGCAGCGCCTCATCGGGGAGCACTGAAGCTTTCTTT

D gene: NA
clone size: few
V gene: TRBV4-1
CDR3 length: 16
J gene: TRBJ1-5
CDR3 protein: CASSQDWGGRNQPQHF
CDR3 DNA: TGCGCCAGCAGCCAAGATTGGGGCGGTCGCAATCAGCCCCAGCATTTT

D gene: NA
clone size: NA
V gene: TRBV4-1
CDR3 length: 14
J gene: TRBJ2-5
CDR3 protein: CASSQEAGVETQYF
CDR3 DNA: TGCGCCAGCAGCCAAGAAGCAGGGGTGGAGACCCAGTACTTC